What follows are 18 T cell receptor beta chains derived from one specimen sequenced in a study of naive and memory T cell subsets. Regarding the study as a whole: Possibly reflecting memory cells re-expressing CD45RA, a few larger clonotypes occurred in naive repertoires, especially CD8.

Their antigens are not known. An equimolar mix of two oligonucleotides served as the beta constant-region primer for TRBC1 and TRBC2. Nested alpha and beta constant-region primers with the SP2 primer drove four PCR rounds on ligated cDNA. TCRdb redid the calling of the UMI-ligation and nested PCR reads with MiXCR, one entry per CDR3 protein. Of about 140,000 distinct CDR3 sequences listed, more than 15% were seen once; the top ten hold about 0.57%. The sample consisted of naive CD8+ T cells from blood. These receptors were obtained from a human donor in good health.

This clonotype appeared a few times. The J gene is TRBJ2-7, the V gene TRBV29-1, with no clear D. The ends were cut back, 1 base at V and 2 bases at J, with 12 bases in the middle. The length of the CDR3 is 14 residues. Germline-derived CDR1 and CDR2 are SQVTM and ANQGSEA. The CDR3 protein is CSVEGGELAYEQYF. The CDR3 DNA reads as TGCAGCGTTGAAGGCGGAGAGTTGGCCTACGAGCAGTACTTC.

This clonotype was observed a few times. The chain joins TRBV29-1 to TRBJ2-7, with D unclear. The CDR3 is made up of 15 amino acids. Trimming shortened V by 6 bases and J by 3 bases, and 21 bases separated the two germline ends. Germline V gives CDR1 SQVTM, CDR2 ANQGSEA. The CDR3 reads CSVDSDGRSGYEQYF. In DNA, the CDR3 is TGCAGCGTCGACTCGGACGGGCGGTCCGGCTACGAGCAGTACTTC.

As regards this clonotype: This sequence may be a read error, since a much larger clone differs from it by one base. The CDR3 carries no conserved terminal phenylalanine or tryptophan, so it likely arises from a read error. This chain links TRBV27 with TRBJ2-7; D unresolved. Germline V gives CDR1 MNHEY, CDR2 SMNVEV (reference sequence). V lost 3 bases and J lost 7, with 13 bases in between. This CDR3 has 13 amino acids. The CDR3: CASSFPPLGEQYY. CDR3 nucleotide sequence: TGTGCCAGCAGTTTCCCTCCGTTGGGAGAGCAGTACTAC.

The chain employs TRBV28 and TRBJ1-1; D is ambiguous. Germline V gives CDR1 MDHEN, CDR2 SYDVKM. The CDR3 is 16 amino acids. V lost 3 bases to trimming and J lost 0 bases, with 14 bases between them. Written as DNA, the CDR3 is TGTGCCAGCAGTTTCCCACAGACGGTTATGAACACTGAAGCTTTCTTT. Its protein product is CASSFPQTVMNTEAFF.

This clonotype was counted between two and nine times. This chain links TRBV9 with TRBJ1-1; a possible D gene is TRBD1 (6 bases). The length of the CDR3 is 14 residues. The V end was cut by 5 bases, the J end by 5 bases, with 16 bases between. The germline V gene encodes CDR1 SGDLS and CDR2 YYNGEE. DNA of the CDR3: TGTGCCAGCAGTGCCACGGGGGGCTGGACTGAAGCTTTCTTT. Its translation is CASSATGGWTEAFF.

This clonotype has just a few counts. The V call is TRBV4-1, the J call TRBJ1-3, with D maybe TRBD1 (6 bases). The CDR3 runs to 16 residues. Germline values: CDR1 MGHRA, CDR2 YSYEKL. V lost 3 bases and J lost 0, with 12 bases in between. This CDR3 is CASSQDQGHSGNTIYF. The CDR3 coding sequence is TGCGCCAGCAGCCAGGATCAGGGGCACTCTGGAAACACCATATATTTT.

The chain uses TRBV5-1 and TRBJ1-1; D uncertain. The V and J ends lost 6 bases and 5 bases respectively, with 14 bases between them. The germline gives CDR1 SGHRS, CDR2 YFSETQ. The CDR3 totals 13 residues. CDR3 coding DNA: TGCGCCAGCACCAATCTAGGGAGGACTGAAGCTTTCTTT. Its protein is CASTNLGRTEAFF.

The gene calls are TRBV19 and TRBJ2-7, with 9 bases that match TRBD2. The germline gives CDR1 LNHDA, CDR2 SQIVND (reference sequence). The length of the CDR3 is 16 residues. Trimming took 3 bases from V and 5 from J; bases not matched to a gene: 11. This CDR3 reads CASSILGASGTNEQYF. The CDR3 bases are TGTGCCAGTAGTATTCTCGGGGCTAGCGGGACGAACGAGCAGTACTTC.

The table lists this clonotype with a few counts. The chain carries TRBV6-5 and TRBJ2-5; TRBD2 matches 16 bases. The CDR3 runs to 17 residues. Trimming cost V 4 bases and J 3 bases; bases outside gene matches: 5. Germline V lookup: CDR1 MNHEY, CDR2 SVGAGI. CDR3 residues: CASSWGLAGGYEETQYF. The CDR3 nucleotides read TGTGCCAGCAGTTGGGGACTAGCGGGAGGGTACGAAGAGACCCAGTACTTC.

The CDR3 loop is CSVLDRGRYEQYF. The CDR3 nucleotides read TGCAGCGTTTTGGACAGGGGGCGGTACGAGCAGTACTTC. The genes are TRBV29-1 and TRBJ2-7; TRBD1 aligns across 11 bases. The CDR3 runs to 13 residues. In germline, CDR1 is SQVTM, CDR2 ANQGSEA. After removal of 5 bases from V and 4 bases from J, the junction contained 4 bases not matched to a gene.

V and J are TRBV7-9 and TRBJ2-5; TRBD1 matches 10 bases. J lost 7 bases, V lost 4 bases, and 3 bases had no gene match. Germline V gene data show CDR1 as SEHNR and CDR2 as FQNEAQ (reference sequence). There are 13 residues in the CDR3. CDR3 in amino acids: CASSSGQGRTQYF. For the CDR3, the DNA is TGTGCCAGCAGCTCGGGACAGGGGCGGACCCAGTACTTC. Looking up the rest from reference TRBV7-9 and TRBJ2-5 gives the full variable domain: DTGVSQNPRHKITKRGQNVTFRCDPISEHNRLYWYRQTLGQGPEFLTYFQNEAQLEKSRLLSDRFSAERPKGSFSTLEIQRTEQGDSAMYLCASSSGQGRTQYFGPGTRLLVL.

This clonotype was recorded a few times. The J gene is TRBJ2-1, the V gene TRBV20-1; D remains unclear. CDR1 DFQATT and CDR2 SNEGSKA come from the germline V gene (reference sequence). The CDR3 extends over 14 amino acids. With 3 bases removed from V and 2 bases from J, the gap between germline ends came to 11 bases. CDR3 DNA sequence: TGCAGTGCTAGGGCAAGGTGGACCTACAATGAGCAGTTCTTC. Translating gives CSARARWTYNEQFF.

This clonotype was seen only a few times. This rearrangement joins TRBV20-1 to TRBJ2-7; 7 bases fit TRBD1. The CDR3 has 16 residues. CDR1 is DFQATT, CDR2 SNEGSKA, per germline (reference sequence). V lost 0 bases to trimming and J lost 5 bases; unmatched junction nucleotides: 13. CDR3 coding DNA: TGCAGTGCTAGAGATTACTCAGCCGGGACAGTAAACGAGCAGTACTTC. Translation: CSARDYSAGTVNEQYF.

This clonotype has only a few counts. In DNA form, the CDR3 reads TGTGCCACCAGCAGAGATCGGGGACTAGCGGGAGTTGAGCAGTTCTTC. Translating gives CATSRDRGLAGVEQFF. The chain uses TRBV15 and TRBJ2-1; 14 bases agree with TRBD2. The V and J ends lost 0 bases and 9 bases, in that order; junction bases with no gene match: 4. The CDR3 runs to 16 residues. Looked up from germline, CDR1 is LNHNV and CDR2 is YYDKDF (reference sequence).

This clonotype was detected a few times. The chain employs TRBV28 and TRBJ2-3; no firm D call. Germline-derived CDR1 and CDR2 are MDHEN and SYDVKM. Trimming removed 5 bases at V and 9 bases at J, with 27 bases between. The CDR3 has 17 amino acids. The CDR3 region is CASSDPFSVALSPTQYF. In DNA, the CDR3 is TGTGCCAGCAGTGACCCCTTTTCGGTAGCCCTAAGTCCCACGCAGTATTTT. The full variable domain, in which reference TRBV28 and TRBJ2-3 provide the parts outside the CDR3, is DVKVTQSSRYLVKRTGEKVFLECVQDMDHENMFWYRQDPGLGLRLIYFSYDVKMKEKGDIPEGYSVSREKKERFSLILESASTNQTSMYLCASSDPFSVALSPTQYFGPGTRLTVL.

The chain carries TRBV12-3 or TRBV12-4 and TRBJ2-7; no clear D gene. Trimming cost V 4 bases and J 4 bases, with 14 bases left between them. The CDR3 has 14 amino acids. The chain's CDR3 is CASSSSLRWYEQYF. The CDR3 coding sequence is TGTGCCAGCAGTTCCTCACTCCGGTGGTACGAGCAGTACTTC.

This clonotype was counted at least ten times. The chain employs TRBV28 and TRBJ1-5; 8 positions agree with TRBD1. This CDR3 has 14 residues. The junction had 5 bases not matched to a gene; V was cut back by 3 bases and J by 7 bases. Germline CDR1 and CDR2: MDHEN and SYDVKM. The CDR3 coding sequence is TGTGCCAGCAGTTTGGACAGGGTAGGCCAGCCCCAGCATTTT. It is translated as CASSLDRVGQPQHF.

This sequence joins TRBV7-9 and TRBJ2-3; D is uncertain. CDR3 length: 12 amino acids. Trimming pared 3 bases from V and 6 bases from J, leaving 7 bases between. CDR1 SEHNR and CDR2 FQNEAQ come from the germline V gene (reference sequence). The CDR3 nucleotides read TGTGCCAGCAGCTTCGGTGAGGATACGCAGTATTTT. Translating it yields CASSFGEDTQYF.